This T cell receptor (beta chain) was profiled in a study of technical replicates of blood from a handful of donors (TCRdb year 2017). Counted from cysteine to phenylalanine, this CDR3 has 18 amino acids. The sequence is cut down to CDR3 DNA, 54 bases in frame from base 1. Sequences SNHLY (CDR1) and FYNNEI (CDR2) are obtained from the germline V gene. V is trimmed back by 6 bases and J by 2 bases, and the junction contains 9 bases that no gene match accounts for. Library construction relied on the immunoSEQ multiplex PCR assay. The table was pulled from immuneACCESS by TCRdb, which kept in-frame rearrangements only. Such tables lose some clones; where checked, under half of the loss comes from unresolved V genes, and the rest has no known cause. In this sample the table shows more than 70,000 clones, just over 90% of which occur a single time. The ten largest clones capture 0.27% of the sample. With regard to this clone: What this receptor recognizes is not known. Per-nucleotide qualities are absent, and no much larger clonotype sits a single base away.

The V and J genes are TRBV2 and TRBJ2-1; 14 central nucleotides agree with TRBD2. This receptor was taken from a human donor in good health. The specimen sequenced was T cells isolated from PBMCs. The CDR3 loop reads CASRQGLAGVLPYNEQFF. At the DNA level, the sequence is TGTGCCAGCAGGCAGGGACTAGCGGGAGTTCTTCCCTACAATGAGCAGTTCTTC.